This TCR beta chain was sequenced in a study of blood T cell repertoires in COVID-19. For the study at large: The study drew acute and convalescent COVID-19 samples from the United States, Italy and Spain.

Germline V gene lookup returns CDR1 MDHEN and CDR2 SYDVKM. The V and J ends lost 5 bases and 5 bases respectively, with 15 bases between them. The length of the CDR3 is 14 residues. How the authors handled the data: Reference gene primers were amplified, and this amplification served to estimate nucleated cell counts. The table came from immunoSEQ multiplex PCR; TCRdb's copy has only in-frame clones and leaves some out. V and J calls plus clone size are reproduced from that table; the DNA served to infer D and trimming. The sample has some 200,000 clones, about three quarters seen once. Sequencing was done on a sample of peripheral blood. The chain joins TRBV28 to TRBJ2-5; D might be TRBD2 (6 bases). The sequence derives from a woman aged 70-85 years with acute or convalescent COVID-19. The CDR3 is CASSNRDLEETQYF. The CDR3 bases are TGTGCCAGCAGTAACCGGGACTTAGAGGAGACCCAGTACTTC. The full variable domain, in which reference TRBV28 and TRBJ2-5 provide the parts outside the CDR3, is DVKVTQSSRYLVKRTGEKVFLECVQDMDHENMFWYRQDPGLGLRLIYFSYDVKMKEKGDIPEGYSVSREKKERFSLILESASTNQTSMYLCASSNRDLEETQYFGPGTRLLVL.